This TCR beta chain was documented in a study of PD-1 blockade in classical Hodgkin lymphoma. Broader study findings: Unlike CD8+ TCR diversity, which did not rise significantly by C4D1, CD4+ TCR diversity did. Baseline TCR diversity was reportedly lower in newly diagnosed patients than in healthy donors. It was reported as lower still in relapsed/refractory patients. Complete responders' baseline diversity resembled that of newly diagnosed patients.

The assay was immunoSEQ multiplex PCR, and TCRdb's table has in-frame clones only and misses some. This table has 20,000 to 25,000 clones, less than 75% appearing once. Time point indicated: cycle 4 day 1 (C4D1), after five to seven weeks of nivolumab. Autologous stem cell transplantation was followed by relapse in every patient, and brentuximab vedotin exposure varied. Trimming at V came to 0 bases and at J to 2 bases, leaving 2 bases not matched to a gene. The CDR3 covers 15 residues. From germline, CDR1 is ENHRY and CDR2 SYGVKD. As for this clone: What it recognizes is unknown.

The chain couples TRBV10-3 to TRBJ2-7, with TRBD2 identical over 9 bases. The source material was peripheral blood mononuclear cells (PBMCs), sampled before the fourth cycle of nivolumab. This TCR was sampled from a human donor with classical Hodgkin lymphoma. CDR3 DNA sequence: TGTGCCATCAGTGAGTCGGGCGGGGGGGCCTACGAGCAGTACTTC. Its translation is CAISESGGGAYEQYF.